Listed below are T cell receptor beta chains from one sample, sequenced in a study of blood T cell repertoires in COVID-19. Clones were read by immunoSEQ multiplex PCR, and TCRdb kept only the in-frame ones, dropping some. The data contain roughly 150,000 clones, roughly 72% of them singletons. Material: peripheral blood. Receptors originate from a woman at least 80 years old with acute or convalescent COVID-19. The CDR3 runs from the conserved cysteine through the conserved F or W. Fields, in order: D gene, clone size, J gene, V gene, CDR3 DNA, CDR3 protein. D genes are given only for firm matches. Size is stated for part of the rows, as once, few or many counts, or as a class when the clone is expanded.

TRBD1,.,TRBJ1-2,TRBV30,TGTGCCTGGAGTGTACAGGGGGCGGGAGGCTACACCTTC,CAWSVQGAGGYTF
TRBD2,.,TRBJ2-1,TRBV6-1,TGTGCCAGCAGTGGACTAGCGGGGGGGCGTCGTAATGAGCAGTTCTTC,CASSGLAGGRRNEQFF
.,.,TRBJ1-6,TRBV28,TGTGCCAGCAGCCCAGACACGGATTCACCCCTCCACTTT,CASSPDTDSPLHF
.,.,TRBJ1-3,TRBV5-1,TGCGCCAGCAGCTTGGCCCCAGGGTCTAAGGACACCATATATTTT,CASSLAPGSKDTIYF
.,.,TRBJ2-7,TRBV6-5,TGTGCCAGCACCGGTAGAGCCTACGAGCAGTACTTC,CASTGRAYEQYF
TRBD2,.,TRBJ2-3,TRBV27,TGTGCCAGCAGCAATCGGGGGGACGAAACGCAGTATTTT,CASSNRGDETQYF
.,.,TRBJ1-2,TRBV5-6,TGTGCCAGCAGTCCGGTGAGGGTAAGAGGCTACACCTTC,CASSPVRVRGYTF
.,once,TRBJ2-7,TRBV6-2/TRBV6-3,TGTGCCAGCAGCTTGACAACTCCCTACGAGCAGTACTTC,CASSLTTPYEQYF
.,.,TRBJ1-1,TRBV5-6,TGTGCCAGCAGCTTTGTCCCAACCCCAGGGATGAACACTGAAGCTTTCTTT,CASSFVPTPGMNTEAFF
.,.,TRBJ1-1,TRBV7-9,TGTGCCAGCAGTGAGTGGAACACTGAAGCTTTCTTT,CASSEWNTEAFF
TRBD2,.,TRBJ2-2,TRBV13,TGTGCCAGCAGCAATAGCGGGGGGGCCAACACCGGGGAGCTGTTTTTT,CASSNSGGANTGELFF
.,.,TRBJ2-7,TRBV6-2/TRBV6-3,TGTGCCAGCAGTTTAACCGTAGCGCCAACTTTATACGAGCAGTACTTC,CASSLTVAPTLYEQYF
TRBD2,.,TRBJ2-3,TRBV27,TGTGCCAGCAGCACGCGGGGGGCCGGAGATACGCAGTATTTT,CASSTRGAGDTQYF
.,.,TRBJ1-2,TRBV27,TGTGCCAGCAGTCCACAGGGCCTGGGTGGCTACACCTTC,CASSPQGLGGYTF
.,.,TRBJ2-2,TRBV12-3/TRBV12-4,TGTGCCAGCGTGAGGAGGAACACCGGGGAGCTGTTTTTT,CASVRRNTGELFF
TRBD1,.,TRBJ1-2,TRBV25-1,TGTGCCAGCAGGGGGGACAGAAACTATGGCTACACCTTC,CASRGDRNYGYTF
TRBD1,.,TRBJ2-7,TRBV18,TGTGCCAGCTCACCTACTCTCTCGGGACAGGGGATCTACGAGCAGTACTTC,CASSPTLSGQGIYEQYF
.,few,TRBJ1-1,TRBV15,TGTGCCACCAGCAGCAGAAGACAGGAAGCTTTCTTT,CATSSRRQEAFF
TRBD1,once,TRBJ1-6,TRBV6-2/TRBV6-3,TGTGCCAGCAGTTACTTGCAGCCGGGACAGGCAAATTCACCCCTCCACTTT,CASSYLQPGQANSPLHF
.,once,TRBJ2-2,TRBV9,TGTGCCAGCACCGGGAAATCGAACACCGGGGAGCTGTTTTTT,CASTGKSNTGELFF
.,few,TRBJ1-3,TRBV7-2,TGTGCCAGCAGCCTGGGGAGGGCCTCCTCTGGAAACACCATATATTTT,CASSLGRASSGNTIYF
TRBD2,.,TRBJ2-3,TRBV3-1/TRBV3-2,TGTGCCAGCAGCCAAGGACTAGCGGACACAGATACGCAGTATTTT,CASSQGLADTDTQYF
.,few,TRBJ1-1,TRBV9,TGTGCCAGCAGCGGCGATAGTCCCCACACTGAAGCTTTCTTT,CASSGDSPHTEAFF
.,.,TRBJ2-1,TRBV5-1,TGCGCCAGCAGCTTGGAAGTCCGGGGTGAGCAGTTCTTC,CASSLEVRGEQFF